These 8 T cell receptor beta chains share one sample of origin, sequenced in a study of OX40 agonist ivuxolimab in advanced cancers. Some clones are missing from TCRdb's copy, which holds only in-frame ones; the method was immunoSEQ multiplex PCR. The top ten clones hold around 3.9% of a sample with approximately 40,000 clones, 75% to 85% of them seen once. Sequenced material: CD4+ or CD8+ T cells sorted from blood, taken in a trial of the OX40 agonist ivuxolimab. Receptor source: an adult with an advanced solid tumor such as melanoma, head and neck, liver or kidney cancer.

V is TRBV18 and J is TRBJ2-1; no clear D gene. The CDR3 has 16 residues. Germline V gene data show CDR1 as KGHSH and CDR2 as LQKENI. V was cut by 0 bases and J by 6 bases, with 15 bases left in between. The CDR3 reads CASSPPSQAKINEQFF. CDR3 sequence (DNA): TGTGCCAGCTCACCACCGAGCCAGGCGAAAATCAATGAGCAGTTCTTC.

This clone showed up just once. The chain joins TRBV28 to TRBJ1-4; tentative D call: TRBD1 (5 bases). Trimming took off 5 bases at V and 8 bases at J, with 15 bases between the two ends. The CDR3 sequence is 14 residues long. Germline loops: CDR1 MDHEN, CDR2 SYDVKM. The CDR3 is CASSKDTAVEKLFF. CDR3 sequence (DNA): TGTGCCAGCAGTAAGGACACGGCGGTAGAAAAACTGTTTTTT.

V usage is TRBV9 and J usage is TRBJ2-3; D is tentatively TRBD1 or TRBD2 (5 bases each). The CDR3 loop spans 12 amino acids. Germline V CDR1 and CDR2: SGDLS, YYNGEE. Trimming took off 4 bases at V and 10 bases at J, with 13 bases between the two ends. The CDR3: CASSYGTDSQYF. The CDR3 DNA follows: TGTGCCAGCAGCTACGGGACGGACTCGCAGTATTTT.

The V call is TRBV7-2, the J call TRBJ1-4, with no clear D. Per the germline V gene, CDR1 is SGHTA and CDR2 is FQGNSA. Trimming shortened V by 6 bases and J by 0 bases, and 8 bases separated the two germline ends. This CDR3 region has 14 residues. CDR3 amino acids: CASRPTPTNEKLFF. The CDR3 DNA is TGTGCCAGCAGACCGACACCAACTAATGAAAAACTGTTTTTT.

By sample share, this clone is medium-sized (0.01 to 0.1%). CDR3 sequence: CARADRALHEQYF. The CDR3 DNA follows: TGCGCCAGGGCGGACAGGGCACTCCACGAGCAGTACTTC. The chain couples TRBV23-1 to TRBJ2-7, with 8 bases fitting TRBD1. TRBV23-1 counts as an open reading frame of uncertain function. With 9 bases clipped from V and 5 bases from J, the junction kept 9 bases outside the gene matches. This CDR3 has 13 amino acids.

The CDR3: CASSPRRFTETQYF. CDR3 nucleotides: TGTGCCAGCAGCCCCCGGAGGTTTACAGAGACCCAGTACTTC. The chain uses TRBV7-2 and TRBJ2-5, with D possibly being TRBD2 (5 bases). Deletions cut 5 bases from V and 4 bases from J, with 14 bases between. The CDR3 sequence is 14 residues long. Per germline, CDR1 SGHTA and CDR2 FQGNSA.

This clone occurred once. The chain employs TRBV4-3 and TRBJ2-2, with D perhaps matching TRBD1 or TRBD2 (5 bases each). The CDR3 sequence is 19 residues long. CDR1 LGHNA and CDR2 YSLEER come from the germline V gene. Trimming stripped 0 bases from V and 4 bases from J, with 21 bases between. The CDR3 protein is CASSQERTGSGFITGELFF. The CDR3 bases are TGCGCCAGCAGCCAAGAAAGGACGGGGTCAGGGTTTATCACCGGGGAGCTGTTTTTT.

V usage is TRBV29-1 and J usage is TRBJ1-1; perhaps TRBD1 as D (5 bases). Germline V gene lookup returns CDR1 SQVTM and CDR2 ANQGSEA. This CDR3 comprises 12 residues. The V gene lost 7 bases and the J gene lost 4 bases, with 13 bases spanning the gap. This CDR3 reads CSADGQGTEAFF. The CDR3 DNA is TGCAGCGCCGACGGGCAGGGCACTGAAGCTTTCTTT.